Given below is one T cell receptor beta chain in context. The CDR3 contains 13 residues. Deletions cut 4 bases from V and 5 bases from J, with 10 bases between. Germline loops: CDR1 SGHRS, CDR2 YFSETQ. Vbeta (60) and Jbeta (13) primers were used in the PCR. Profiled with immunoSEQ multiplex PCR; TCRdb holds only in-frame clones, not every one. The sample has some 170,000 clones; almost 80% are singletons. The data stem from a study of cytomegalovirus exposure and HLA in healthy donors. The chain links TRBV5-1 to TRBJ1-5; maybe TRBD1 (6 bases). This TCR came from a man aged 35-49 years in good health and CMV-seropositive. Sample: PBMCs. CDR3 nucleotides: TGCGCCAGCAGCCTCAAGGGGGATCAGCCCCAGCATTTT. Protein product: CASSLKGDQPQHF.